This passage covers 9 T cell receptor beta chains from one sample sequenced in a study of T cells after yellow fever vaccination. MiXCR, applied by TCRdb to the 5' RACE reads, yields one record per CDR3 protein. The table includes more than 300,000 distinct CDR3 sequences, about 4.5% detected once. Sequencing was performed on PBMCs, taken 15 days after the yellow fever booster vaccination. All receptors come from a young man who received the YFV17D yellow fever vaccine.

This clonotype has a count of ten or more. As DNA, the CDR3 is TGTGCCAGCAGCCCTAGGACTAGCGGCGCCACAGATACGCAGTATTTT. As protein: CASSPRTSGATDTQYF. The chain has TRBV6-2 or TRBV6-3 and TRBJ2-3; TRBD2 agrees at 10 bases. From germline, CDR1 is MNHEY and CDR2 SVGEGT. J was trimmed by 2 bases and V by 6 bases; bases with no gene match: 8. The CDR3 runs to 16 residues.

This clonotype came up a few times. The chain employs TRBV5-1 and TRBJ2-1; 7 bases are shared with TRBD1. The CDR3 runs 15 residues. The V and J ends lost 0 bases and 2 bases, in that order; junction bases with no gene match: 2. Germline loops: CDR1 SGHRS, CDR2 YFSETQ. The CDR3 region has the DNA TGCGCCAGCAGCTTGGAGGGGGCCACCTACAATGAGCAGTTCTTC. It encodes CASSLEGATYNEQFF.

This clonotype was seen at least ten times. As DNA, the CDR3 is TGCCCCGCTACAAGCGGGACAGAAGAACCAAACACTGAAGCTTTCTTT. This gives the protein CPATSGTEEPNTEAFF. V usage is TRBV5-1 and J usage is TRBJ1-1; 7 nucleotides agree with TRBD1. The germline CDR1 and CDR2 sequences are SGHRS and YFSETQ. CDR3 size: 16 residues.

This chain joins TRBV6-2 or TRBV6-3 and TRBJ2-5; D perhaps matches TRBD1 (5 bases). V was clipped by 2 bases and J by 9 bases, with 7 bases between them. The CDR3 consists of 11 residues. The germline gives CDR1 MNHEY, CDR2 SVGEGT. Here the CDR3 DNA reads TGTGCCAGCAGTTACCCAGGGTCCCAGTACTTC. Translated, it gives CASSYPGSQYF.

There are a few counts of this clonotype. The V and J genes are TRBV7-2 and TRBJ1-2; D perhaps matches TRBD1 (6 bases). The CDR3 runs 14 residues. The germline V gene encodes CDR1 SGHTA and CDR2 FQGNSA. With 5 bases removed from V and 2 bases from J, the gap between germline ends came to 12 bases. CDR3 nucleotide sequence: TGTGCCAGCAGCCGGACAGTGGGGAACTATGGCTACACCTTC. As protein: CASSRTVGNYGYTF.

This clonotype was counted at least ten times. V is TRBV7-9 and J is TRBJ2-4, with TRBD1 identical over 10 bases. There are 16 residues in the CDR3. J was trimmed by 8 bases and V by 5 bases; bases with no gene match: 12. The germline CDR1 and CDR2 sequences are SEHNR and FQNEAQ (reference sequence). The CDR3 DNA reads TGTGCCAGCAGCCCCGGACAGGGGGGAACCTTCTACATTCAGTACTTC. This encodes CASSPGQGGTFYIQYF. Based on the CDR3 plus reference TRBV7-9 and TRBJ2-4, the full variable domain is DTGVSQNPRHKITKRGQNVTFRCDPISEHNRLYWYRQTLGQGPEFLTYFQNEAQLEKSRLLSDRFSAERPKGSFSTLEIQRTEQGDSAMYLCASSPGQGGTFYIQYFGAGTRLSVL.

This chain uses TRBV6-2 or TRBV6-3 with TRBJ2-7; 7 bases agree with TRBD2. Germline trimming cut 6 bases from V and 2 bases from J; bases unmatched to any gene: 7. CDR1 is MNHEY, CDR2 SVGEGT, per germline. This CDR3 comprises 14 residues. In DNA, the CDR3 is TGTGCCAGCAGCCCACCCGGGAGGACCTACGAGCAGTACTTC. This encodes CASSPPGRTYEQYF.

The table lists this clonotype with a few counts. The genes are TRBV11-3 and TRBJ1-2; D not certain. Trimming removed 3 bases at V and 3 bases at J, with 8 bases between. This CDR3 has 13 residues. Germline CDR1 reads SGHNT; CDR2 reads YENEEA. The DNA for the CDR3 is TGTGCCAGCAGCTTTGGCTTGGACTATGGCTACACCTTC. This encodes CASSFGLDYGYTF.

The chain couples TRBV7-2 to TRBJ1-1, with 7 positions matching TRBD1. CDR3 size: 14 residues. V lost 4 bases to trimming and J lost 1 base; unmatched junction nucleotides: 3. CDR1 is SGHTA, CDR2 FQGNSA, per germline. In nucleotides, the CDR3 is TGTGCCAGCAGCTCGGACAGGAGGAACACTGAAGCTTTCTTT. It translates to CASSSDRRNTEAFF.